The present TCR beta chain was sequenced within a study of shared clonotypes between healthy human individuals. Comment on this clone: The sample has other DNA sequences that encode this CDR3 too.

The data were produced by immunoSEQ multiplex PCR, yet TCRdb's version contains in-frame clones alone and is incomplete. The sample lists some 2.1 million clones, roughly 93% occurring once. Selected positively for CCR7 and CD45RO-negative, naive CD8 cells excluded terminally differentiated effector memory CD45RA+ cells. Healthy HIV-negative adults with no recent acute infections or vaccinations were recruited as donors. The sequenced sample consisted of naive CD8+ T cells from PBMCs. This clonotype originated in a man between 18 and 35 years old in good health. Some clones in this sample may be carry-over from other donors' samples.

The CDR3 bases are TGTGCCAGCAGGGGGACGGGAAGCAATCAGCCCCAGCATTTT. Its translation is CASRGTGSNQPQHF. The chain carries TRBV2 and TRBJ1-5; possible D gene TRBD1, 5 bases. Trimming removed 6 bases at V and 1 base at J, with 10 bases between. The germline gives CDR1 SNHLY, CDR2 FYNNEI. This CDR3 comprises 14 residues.